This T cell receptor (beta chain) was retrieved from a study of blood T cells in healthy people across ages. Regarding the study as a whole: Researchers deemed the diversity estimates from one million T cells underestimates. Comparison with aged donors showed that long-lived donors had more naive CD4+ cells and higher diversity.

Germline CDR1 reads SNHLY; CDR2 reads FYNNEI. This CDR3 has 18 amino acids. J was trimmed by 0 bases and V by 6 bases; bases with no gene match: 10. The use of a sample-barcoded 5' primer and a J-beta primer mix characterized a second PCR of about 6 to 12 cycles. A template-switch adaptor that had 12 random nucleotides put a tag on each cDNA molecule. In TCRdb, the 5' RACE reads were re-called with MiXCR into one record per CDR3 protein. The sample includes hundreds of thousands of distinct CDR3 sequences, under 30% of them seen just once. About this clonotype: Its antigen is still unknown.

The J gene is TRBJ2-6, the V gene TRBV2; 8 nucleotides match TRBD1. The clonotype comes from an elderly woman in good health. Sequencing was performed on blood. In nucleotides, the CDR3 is TGTGCCAGCAGGGGGGGACAGGTTTCTCTCTCTGGGGCCAACGTCCTGACTTTC. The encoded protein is CASRGGQVSLSGANVLTF.